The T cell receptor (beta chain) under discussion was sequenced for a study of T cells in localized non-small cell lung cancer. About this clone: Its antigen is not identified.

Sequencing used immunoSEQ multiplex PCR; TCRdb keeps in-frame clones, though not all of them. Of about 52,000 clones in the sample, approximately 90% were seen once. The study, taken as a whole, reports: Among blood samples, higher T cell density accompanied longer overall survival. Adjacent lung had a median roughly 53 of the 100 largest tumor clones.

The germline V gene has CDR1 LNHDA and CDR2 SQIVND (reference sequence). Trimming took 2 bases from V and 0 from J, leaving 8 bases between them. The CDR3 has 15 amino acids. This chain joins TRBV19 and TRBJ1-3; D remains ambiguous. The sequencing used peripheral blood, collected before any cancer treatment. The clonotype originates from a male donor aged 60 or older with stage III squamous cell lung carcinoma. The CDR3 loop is CASSIQDRSGNTIYF. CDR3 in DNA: TGTGCCAGTAGTATACAGGACCGCTCTGGAAACACCATATATTTT.